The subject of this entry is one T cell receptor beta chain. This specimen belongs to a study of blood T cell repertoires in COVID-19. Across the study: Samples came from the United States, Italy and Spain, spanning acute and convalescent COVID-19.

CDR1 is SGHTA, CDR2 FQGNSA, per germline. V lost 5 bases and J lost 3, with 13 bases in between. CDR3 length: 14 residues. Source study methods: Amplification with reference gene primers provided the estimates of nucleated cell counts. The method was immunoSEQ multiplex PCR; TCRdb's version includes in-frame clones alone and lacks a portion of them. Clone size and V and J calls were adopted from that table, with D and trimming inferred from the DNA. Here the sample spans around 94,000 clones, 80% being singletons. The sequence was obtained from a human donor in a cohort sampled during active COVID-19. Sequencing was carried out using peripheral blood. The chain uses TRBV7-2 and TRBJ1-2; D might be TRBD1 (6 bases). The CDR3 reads CASSPGTGYYGYTF. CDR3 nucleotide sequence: TGTGCCAGCAGCCCCGGTACAGGGTACTATGGCTACACCTTC.